This T cell receptor beta chain comes out of a study of OX40 agonist ivuxolimab in advanced cancers. Study details: Subjects had a mean age of about 61 years, with a range of roughly 20 to 79; more than 75% were male.

V was cut by 6 bases and J by 4 bases, with 11 bases left in between. Germline V CDR1 and CDR2: KGHSH, LQKENI. The CDR3 runs 13 residues. Generated by immunoSEQ multiplex PCR, the TCRdb table keeps only in-frame clones and is missing some. This sample has about 130,000 clones; around 93% occur once, and the top ten carry more than 1%. Note on this clone: No antigen is known for it.

Study outcomes and limitations: Mean expanded clone counts were higher in CD8+ than CD4+ T cells. Some nonresponders additionally presented with little normalized T-cell clonal expansion.

This TCR was sampled from an adult with an advanced solid tumor such as melanoma, head and neck, liver or kidney cancer. V is TRBV18 and J is TRBJ2-3, with D possibly matching TRBD2 (6 bases). This sample comprised CD4+ or CD8+ T cells sorted from blood, obtained in a trial of the OX40 agonist ivuxolimab. Written as DNA, the CDR3 is TGTGCCAGCTCCCCGTCTAGCGCAGATACGCAGTATTTT. It yields the protein CASSPSSADTQYF.